This record covers a single TCR beta chain. Its recognized antigen is unknown. Base qualities are missing; no much larger clone stands one base away. Library generation was performed with the immunoSEQ multiplex PCR assay. A mixture of 60 forward primers for TCR Vbeta segments and 13 reverse primers for TCR Jbeta segments was used in the multiplex PCR. The CDR3 region of rearranged TCR beta genes was amplified from genomic DNA with a multiplex PCR assay. Amplified TCR beta libraries were sequenced as 87-base-pair reads on the Illumina HiSeq System. The paper's data handling went like this. Across the 700 or so repertoires, a later analysis counted approximately 75 million unique TCR beta chains, some 11 million of which were shared by at least two donors. Raw reads were error-corrected and collapsed into unique sequences with a nearest-neighbor algorithm that merged closely related sequences to remove PCR and sequencing errors. V, D and J gene segments were assigned by aligning CDR3 sequences to IMGT reference sequences. For a sequence to be retained, a match of at least six nucleotides to both a V gene segment and a J gene segment was required. A rearrangement counted as productive if the CDR3 had no stop codons and remained in frame with V and J, and every other rearrangement counted as non-productive. CDR3 was defined according to IMGT convention as the region running from the second conserved V-encoded cysteine to the conserved J-encoded phenylalanine. The earlier analysis of some 580 of the donors excluded any sequence lacking an unambiguous match to a single V gene segment. An earlier analysis of 450 to 650 of the donors called V segments functional above 56.7% productive rearrangements and segregating when the between-donor standard deviation exceeded 5%. A statistical classification framework was built to diagnose cytomegalovirus status from the catalog of TCR beta chain sequences. In a later analysis, V and J genes were assigned by comparing TCR nucleotide sequences against IMGT/GENE-DB human TR gene sequences. Using the TCRdist pipeline, a later analysis assigned CDR3 sequences along with most-parsimonious VDJ recombination scenarios. In a later analysis, every TCR beta chain was defined by the combination of its CDR3 amino acid sequence and its V-gene family, and reads without a unique V-gene family were dropped. A later analysis removed 450 to 600 highly shared, low-generation-probability nucleotide sequences to deal with suspected cross-contamination and a sequencing artifact. For each public chain, a later analysis derived a clonal expansion index from normalized ranks of inferred template counts within each repertoire. In a later analysis, generation probabilities were computed with a VDJ recombination model fitted to out-of-frame rearrangements, and the resulting probabilities were checked against IGoR. Hypergeometric tests were used in a later analysis to score TCR-TCR, TCR-HLA and TCR-CMV co-occurrence, with a repertoire-size bias correction applied to the TCR pairs. A later analysis estimated false discovery rates by permuting HLA or CMV assignments 20 times. In a later analysis, co-occurring TCRs were grouped using DBSCAN, with TCRdist sequence similarity added in when clustering inside HLA-allele-positive subsets. Co-occurrence clustering excluded repertoires with fewer than 30,000 or more than 120,000 public chains, plus five with anomalous nucleotide sharing. TCRdb retrieved this table from immuneACCESS and kept in-frame rearrangements only. Not all clones are present; in checked studies, unresolved V genes account for under half, and no reason is known for the remainder. V and J calls and clone size are given by that table; D and trimming were obtained from the DNA. The sample table contains under 150,000 clones; only one count was recorded for around 86% of them. The ten largest clones take up around 7.8% of the sample.

This sample is drawn from a study of cytomegalovirus exposure and HLA in healthy donors (dated by TCRdb to about 2017). Study-level background: According to an earlier analysis of 450 to 650 of the donors, about 179 million T cells yielded over 90 million unique TCR beta sequences and approximately 280 Gb of sequence data. Both class I and class II loci were covered by HLA typing, at four-digit resolution. Donor age, sex, ethnicity and CMV serostatus were compiled together with the repertoire data. The number of donors typed differed by locus, with roughly 629-640 for A, B, C, DRB1 and DQB1, around 520 for DQA1, 606 for DPA1, and some 440 for DPB1. Rather than using new phenotypic data, the later analysis identified candidate immune exposures from TCR beta sequences and from how often those sequences occurred across donors. All discovery cohort repertoires had been generated using a single sequencing platform. A later analysis re-analyzed previously published TCR beta repertoires from approximately 700 donors and added high-resolution HLA genotyping to study TCR occurrence patterns. Of the approximately 400 genotyped donors, roughly 85% fell in the genetic ancestry cluster associated with self-reported Caucasian donors. To predict cytomegalovirus infection status, the study combined high-throughput TCR immunosequencing, statistical association of individual TCRs with disease status, and machine learning. Besides the first cohort of 500 to 700 subjects, a separate validation cohort made up of 120 different subjects was used. To decide whether each TCR beta V gene segment behaved as functional or pseudogenic, an earlier analysis of some 580 of the donors relied on high-throughput TCR beta sequencing. The study was designed to test whether signatures of past pathogen exposure could be identified by cataloging public T cell receptors. Genome-wide SNP genotypes for about 55% of the 666 donors were used in a later genetic analysis, which treated that subset as a discovery cohort. The study used immunosequencing to profile the T cell repertoires of 666 subjects and linked those repertoires to cytomegalovirus serostatus. About 5 DR-DQ haplotypes were handled as single units for association and clustering, since linkage in the cohort was strong. An early release that covered some 630 HLA-typed donors contained about 300 gigabases of sequencing data and some 87 million unique TCR sequences. Among about 400 genotyped donors of the cohort, an average of roughly 230,000 unique TCR beta nucleotide sequences was sequenced per donor, of which about 19% were non-productive. General conclusions and limits of the study: In a later analysis, most CMV-associated TCR beta chains were found to appear HLA-restricted, with HLA associations seemingly driven largely by CMV exposure. The sequencing pipeline was judged likely to have produced a cluster of highly shared sequence variants as a technical artifact. A few of the identified cytomegalovirus-associated TCR beta chains were confirmed in vitro to be specific for cytomegalovirus antigens. Some IMGT-functional V segments, including TRBV6-2 and TRBV6-3, could not be told apart with the 87-base-pair reads, so those segments were excluded. HLA typing was unavailable for some donors at each locus, so association tests used only the typed subset. In a later analysis, HLA-associated TCR beta chains showed more clonal expansion and lower generation probabilities than non-associated chains that were equally common. A later genetic analysis associated a missense DCLRE1C variant with V-gene and J-gene trimming of TCR beta chains, and an independent cohort replicated the association. The only immune exposure information available for the cohort was CMV serostatus. The classifier was reported to diagnose cytomegalovirus status with high specificity and sensitivity in both the original cohort and the validation cohort. A further reported finding was that TCR beta sequences accurately predicted the HLA-A and HLA-B alleles for most subjects in the first cohort. Linkage disequilibrium might explain the correlated functional status among segregating V segments, but an unknown experimental factor could not be ruled out. The study gave a list of 150 to 200 TCR beta chains associated with cytomegalovirus. An earlier analysis of around 540 of the donors showed that most TCR beta V segments appeared in productive rearrangements either about 87% or about 30% of the time, which broadly matched IMGT annotations. In a later genetic analysis, fewer N-insertions in productive TCRs were reported among donors in an Asian-associated ancestry cluster than the approximately 630-donor mean. Because counts were too low, roughly 17 rarely observed V segments, including chromosome 9 orphons, were left out of the earlier analysis of some 640 of the donors. According to the authors, the approach could potentially be generalized to other disease states and immunological phenotypes. In a later analysis, TCR association rates were found to vary across HLA loci, with the most associated TCRs seen for DRB1 alleles and the fewest for HLA-C alleles. Strong co-occurrence of HLA alleles, especially DR and DQ, made assigning TCR associations to individual alleles difficult. Across donors, most TCR sequences were observed very rarely, whereas some public TCRs were present in many individuals. Presence/absence analyses assumed roughly uniform sequencing depth across donors, an assumption that may not hold. In this cohort, only TCR beta chains were sequenced, and detectable features were limited by the absence of alpha or paired-chain data. A later analysis associated about 16,000 TCR beta sequences with specific HLA alleles at a false discovery rate of 0.05. Several of the top co-occurrence clusters appeared to be linked to parvovirus B19, influenza, CMV and Epstein-Barr virus, according to a later analysis.

Based on the germline V gene (reference sequence), the CDR1 and CDR2 sequences are SGHNT and YYREEE. V loses 3 bases, J loses 9 bases, and the germline ends lie 10 bases apart. The CDR3 measures 12 amino acids from cysteine to phenylalanine. Kept here is only the CDR3 DNA, which spans 36 bases and is read in frame from base 1. The cohort comprised some 680 healthy bone marrow donors. All cohort members were sampled while nominally healthy, although unrecorded immune exposures were likely present. The donor was CMV seropositive and belonged to the group of 250 to 300 seropositive cohort members. Every donor gave a peripheral blood sample, and the peripheral blood mononuclear cells from that sample were used for TCR beta sequencing. Genomic DNA was extracted from the blood cell samples with the Qiagen DNeasy Blood Extraction Kit.

Recombination joined TRBV5-4 with TRBJ2-1; a tentative D call is TRBD1 (5 bases match). Sequencing was carried out using PBMCs. The source of this sequence is a woman aged 50 to 60 in good health and CMV-seropositive. The bases read TGTGCCAGCAGCTACCCAGGGTTTGAGCAGTTCTTC. It codes for CASSYPGFEQFF. The full variable domain, with segments outside the CDR3 supplied by the reference TRBV5-4 and TRBJ2-1 proteins, appears as ETGVTQSPTHLIKTRGQQVTLRCSSQSGHNTVSWYQQALGQGPQFIFQYYREEENGRGNFPPRFSGLQFPNYSSELNVNALELDDSALYLCASSYPGFEQFFGPGTRLTVL.